This T cell receptor (beta chain) emerged from a study of T cell changes during pregnancy in multiple sclerosis. This table comes from immunoSEQ multiplex PCR, and its TCRdb copy is limited to in-frame clones, with some not included. Of tens of thousands of clones detected, 90% appear once; the ten largest clones hold roughly 4.7%. Germline-derived CDR1 and CDR2 are SGDLS and YYNGEE. CDR3 size: 13 residues. The germline V and J ends were trimmed by 0 bases and 9 bases, with 10 bases remaining between them. The TCR originated in a female donor with multiple sclerosis, enrolled in a pregnancy study. Material: CD8+ T cells from peripheral blood mononuclear cells, obtained after pregnancy. The rearrangement joins TRBV9 to TRBJ2-1; weak D call: TRBD2 (6 bases). The CDR3: CASSVALGGEQFF. The CDR3, as DNA: TGTGCCAGCAGCGTAGCTCTCGGGGGTGAGCAGTTCTTC.